Presented here are 14 T cell receptor beta chains from one specimen sequenced in a study of cytomegalovirus exposure and HLA in healthy donors. The PCR was carried out with 60 Vbeta primers and 13 Jbeta primers. The method was immunoSEQ multiplex PCR; TCRdb's version includes in-frame clones alone and lacks a portion of them. The sample has approximately 170,000 clones, just under 75% seen once; the top ten hold approximately 5%. Sequencing input: PBMCs. The receptors were sampled from a man aged 25-45 years in good health and CMV-seropositive.

The V gene is TRBV7-3, the J gene TRBJ1-1; D is perhaps TRBD1 (6 bases). The CDR3 spans 13 residues. Trimming shortened V by 0 bases and J by 7 bases, and 9 bases separated the two germline ends. In germline, CDR1 is SGHTA, CDR2 FQGTGA. The chain's CDR3 is CASSLTSGVEAFF. The CDR3 nucleotides are TGTGCCAGCAGCTTAACTTCAGGGGTTGAAGCTTTCTTT. Combining the CDR3 with reference TRBV7-3 and TRBJ1-1 gives the whole variable domain GAGVSQTPSNKVTEKGKYVELRCDPISGHTALYWYRQSLGQGPEFLIYFQGTGAADDSGLPNDRFFAVRPEGSVSTLKIQRTERGDSAVYLCASSLTSGVEAFFGQGTRLTVV.

This clone appeared a single time. J is TRBJ1-1 and V is TRBV29-1; 9 bases align to TRBD1. The V gene's germline CDR1 is SQVTM and CDR2 ANQGSEA. The CDR3 is 15 amino acids. Trimming cost V 1 base and J 5 bases; bases outside gene matches: 8. Here the CDR3 reads CSVEGGQGRKTEAFF. CDR3 coding DNA: TGCAGCGTTGAAGGCGGACAGGGGAGAAAAACTGAAGCTTTCTTT.

The gene calls are TRBV5-1 and TRBJ2-1; TRBD1 aligns across 8 bases. V gave up 4 bases and J gave up 7 bases; unmatched junction bases: 13. The V gene's germline CDR1 is SGHRS and CDR2 YFSETQ. This CDR3 comprises 16 residues. The CDR3 sequence is CASSVQGASLGNEQFF. For the CDR3, the DNA is TGCGCCAGCAGCGTTCAGGGGGCATCCTTGGGGAATGAGCAGTTCTTC. Filled out from reference TRBV5-1 and TRBJ2-1, the complete variable domain reads KAGVTQTPRYLIKTRGQQVTLSCSPISGHRSVSWYQQTPGQGLQFLFEYFSETQRNKGNFPGRFSGRQFSNSRSEMNVSTLELGDSALYLCASSVQGASLGNEQFFGPGTRLTVL.

The rearrangement links TRBV4-1 to TRBJ2-7, with D maybe TRBD2 (6 bases). Germline CDR1 is MGHRA and CDR2 is YSYEKL. The CDR3 is made up of 16 amino acids. Trimming removed 1 base at V and 0 bases at J, with 13 bases between. The CDR3, as DNA: TGCGCCAGCAGCCAAGTGCGGGGCCACACCTCCTACGAGCAGTACTTC. Translation gives CASSQVRGHTSYEQYF.

The V and J genes are TRBV15 and TRBJ2-7; weak D call: TRBD2 (5 bases). CDR1 and CDR2 from the germline V gene are LNHNV and YYDKDF (reference sequence). The CDR3 sequence is 14 residues long. V dropped 0 bases and J dropped 4 bases, with 10 bases sitting between them. The CDR3 coding sequence is TGTGCCACCAGCAGAGATCTGCTAGCATACGAGCAGTACTTC. Translated: CATSRDLLAYEQYF.

The chain uses TRBV19 and TRBJ2-3; 10 bases map to TRBD2. V trimming: 6 bases; J trimming: 1 base; junction bases outside the gene matches: 4. Per germline, CDR1 LNHDA and CDR2 SQIVND (reference sequence). The CDR3 sequence is 15 residues long. In nucleotides, the CDR3 is TGTGCCAGTAGGCCTAGCGGGAGCGGCACAGATACGCAGTATTTT. Translating it yields CASRPSGSGTDTQYF. Full variable domain (rest looked up from reference TRBV19 and TRBJ2-3): DGGITQSPKYLFRKEGQNVTLSCEQNLNHDAMYWYRQDPGQGLRLIYYSQIVNDFQKGDIAEGYSVSREKKESFPLTVTSAQKNPTAFYLCASRPSGSGTDTQYFGPGTRLTVL.

The chain recombines TRBV5-1 with TRBJ2-7, with D possibly TRBD1 on 6 matching bases. The germline V gene encodes CDR1 SGHRS and CDR2 YFSETQ. With 4 bases removed from V and 0 bases from J, the gap between germline ends came to 14 bases. CDR3 length: 15 amino acids. For the CDR3, the DNA is TGCGCCAGCAGCCTCAGAACAGGGACCTCCTACGAGCAGTACTTC. This translates into CASSLRTGTSYEQYF.

V gene TRBV7-2 combines with J gene TRBJ2-7; 9 positions match TRBD1. The CDR3 has 15 residues. CDR1 and CDR2 from the germline V gene are SGHTA and FQGNSA. The ends lost 5 bases at V and 0 bases at J; junction bases unmatched: 5. The CDR3 bases are TGTGCCAGCAGCCCCGGGACAGGGATCTCCTACGAGCAGTACTTC. Protein sequence: CASSPGTGISYEQYF.

This chain joins TRBV5-6 and TRBJ1-5; D perhaps matches TRBD1 (6 bases). Deletions cut 1 base from V and 1 base from J, with 15 bases between. This CDR3 is built from 17 residues. The germline V gene encodes CDR1 SGHDT and CDR2 YYEEEE. CDR3 protein: CASSLNGGAWSNQPQHF. CDR3 DNA sequence: TGTGCCAGCAGCTTGAATGGGGGGGCTTGGAGCAATCAGCCCCAGCATTTT.

The V call is TRBV7-9, the J call TRBJ2-5, with 9 bases identical to TRBD2. Per germline, CDR1 SEHNR and CDR2 FQNEAQ (reference sequence). V was pared by 4 bases and J by 5 bases, with 5 bases of the junction left unmatched. This CDR3 is built from 14 residues. The CDR3 loop reads CASSSLAGWETQYF. The CDR3 bases are TGTGCCAGCAGCTCGCTAGCGGGGTGGGAGACCCAGTACTTC.

The rearrangement links TRBV10-2 to TRBJ2-7, with D possibly matching TRBD1 (6 bases). With 4 bases removed from V and 5 bases from J, the gap between germline ends came to 9 bases. CDR3 length: 12 amino acids. Per germline, CDR1 WSHSY and CDR2 SAAADI. The CDR3: CASSGQGHEQYF. The CDR3 DNA reads TGCGCCAGCAGTGGTCAGGGGCACGAGCAGTACTTC.

The chain is built from TRBV4-2 and TRBJ1-2; unclear D gene. Germline V gene lookup returns CDR1 LGHNA and CDR2 YNFKEQ. V was shortened by 0 bases and J by 1 base, with 9 bases between the two germline ends. The CDR3 is made up of 15 amino acids. The chain's CDR3 is CASSQDFYGNYGYTF. Written as DNA, the CDR3 is TGTGCCAGCAGCCAAGATTTTTACGGTAACTATGGCTACACCTTC.

V usage is TRBV7-3 and J usage is TRBJ2-3; 9 bases match TRBD1. The V and J ends lost 5 bases and 4 bases, in that order; junction bases with no gene match: 10. The CDR3 totals 16 residues. Germline-derived CDR1 and CDR2 are SGHTA and FQGTGA. The chain's CDR3 is CASSLGTGKSPDTQYF. Here the CDR3 DNA reads TGTGCCAGCAGCCTCGGGACAGGGAAATCCCCAGATACGCAGTATTTT.

Only a few counts were recorded for this clone. The chain's CDR3 is CASSLTPGGQYF. The CDR3 DNA reads as TGTGCCAGCAGCCTCACACCCGGCGGGCAGTACTTC. The chain links TRBV11-2 to TRBJ2-7, with unresolved D. V was shortened by 5 bases and J by 9 bases, with 14 bases between the two germline ends. The germline V gene encodes CDR1 SGHAT and CDR2 FQNNGV. The CDR3 spans 12 residues.